The source of this TCR beta chain is a study of CD8+CD57+ T cells in acquired aplastic anemia. Study at large: The mean DNA yield obtained from sorted CD4+ and CD8+ cells came to 3 to 3.5 ug. CD4+ cells from healthy donors averaged roughly 11 million reads. Study results and caveats: Around 27 CD8+ CDR3 sequences occurred in both the patients and the controls. Patients did not significantly differ from controls in CD8+ Simpson's diversity.

Genomic DNA served as template for TCR beta VDJ and CDR3 profiling. Via MiXCR, TCRdb re-called the reads, giving one row per CDR3 protein. The table records around 130,000 distinct CDR3 sequences, 48% of them present only once. This CDR3 is 18 amino acids long. Germline assignment: CDR1 WNHNN and CDR2 SYGVQD (reference sequence). Between the trimmed V and J ends, which lost 2 bases and 0 bases, there was a span of 19 bases. Comment on this clonotype: Its target is not known.

Sequenced material: sorted CD4+, CD8+, or CD8+CD57+ T cells (not recorded which) from PBMCs. This clonotype originated in a human donor in good health, serving as a control. V is TRBV10-1 and J is TRBJ2-5; D might be TRBD1 or TRBD2, each matching 6 bases. The CDR3: CASSELGLGGRDQETQYF. CDR3 nucleotide sequence: TGCGCCAGCAGTGAGCTGGGGCTCGGGGGCCGTGACCAAGAGACCCAGTACTTC.